The source of this TCR beta chain is a study of beta chain features in type 1 diabetes. The whole isolated RNA underwent reverse transcription, so sequencing captured expressed TCRB transcripts. Average reads for naive, central memory and regulatory T cell samples were about 3.57 million. The assay was immunoSEQ multiplex PCR, and TCRdb's table has in-frame clones only and misses some. The sample lists 300,000 or so clones, 6.5% to 10% occurring once. This clone was recorded many times. The antigen remains unidentified. Germline V lookup: CDR1 SNHLY, CDR2 FYNNEI. The CDR3 runs to 15 residues. The V end lost 3 bases, the J end lost 6 bases, and 17 bases lay between the germline ends. Notes on the study in general: An over-representation of cells with high TCR expression could result from cDNA sequencing. People with Type 1 diabetes carried modestly yet significantly shorter TCRB CDR3s in all four CD4+ subsets.

This sequence originates from a woman between 18 and 29 years old in good health. The material sequenced was central memory CD4+ T cells from blood. The chain combines TRBV2 with TRBJ1-2, with D perhaps TRBD1 (5 bases). The CDR3 DNA reads as TGTGCCAGCAGTGATGCAGCCTCGGGGCTACATGGCTACACCTTC. Its protein product is CASSDAASGLHGYTF.